The 10 T cell receptor beta chains below all came from one sample that was sequenced in a study of blood T cell repertoires in COVID-19. Profiled with immunoSEQ multiplex PCR; TCRdb holds only in-frame clones, not every one. The table lists around 200,000 clones, about 83% of them singletons. The sample was peripheral blood. The receptors shown here come from a woman between 45 and 65 years old with acute or convalescent COVID-19.

This sequence joins TRBV7-2 and TRBJ1-1; D perhaps matches TRBD1 (5 bases). In germline, CDR1 is SGHTA, CDR2 FQGNSA. V lost 5 bases, J lost 1 base, and 8 bases lay in between. The CDR3 spans 13 residues. The CDR3 is CASSRQGNTEAFF. Here the CDR3 DNA reads TGTGCCAGCAGCCGTCAGGGGAACACTGAAGCTTTCTTT.

The rearrangement links TRBV6-2 or TRBV6-3 to TRBJ2-2; 10 bases fit TRBD2. CDR3 length: 14 amino acids. The V and J ends lost 5 bases and 7 bases, in that order; junction bases with no gene match: 4. Germline CDR1 is MNHEY and CDR2 is SVGEGT. CDR3: CASSISGRGGELFF. CDR3 nucleotides: TGTGCCAGCAGTATCAGCGGGAGGGGCGGGGAGCTGTTTTTT.

The chain carries TRBV7-2 and TRBJ2-2, with 7 bases that match TRBD1. The CDR3 covers 16 residues. Losses at the gene ends were 1 base for V and 3 bases for J; bases not matched to a gene: 5. Germline loops: CDR1 SGHTA, CDR2 FQGNSA. The CDR3 sequence: CASSLGYQGDTGELFF. The CDR3 DNA reads TGTGCCAGCAGCTTAGGATACCAGGGGGACACCGGGGAGCTGTTTTTT. Drawing the rest from reference TRBV7-2 and TRBJ2-2, the complete variable domain is GAGVSQSPSNKVTEKGKDVELRCDPISGHTALYWYRQSLGQGLEFLIYFQGNSAPDKSGLPSDRFSAERTGGSVSTLTIQRTQQEDSAVYLCASSLGYQGDTGELFFGEGSRLTVL.

This chain joins TRBV19 and TRBJ1-3; D possibly corresponds to TRBD1 (5 bases). Germline V gives CDR1 LNHDA, CDR2 SQIVND (reference sequence). The CDR3 consists of 15 residues. V gave up 7 bases and J gave up 0 bases, with 13 bases separating them. CDR3: CASTPVGGSGNTIYF. CDR3 in DNA: TGTGCCAGTACCCCCGTCGGGGGCTCTGGAAACACCATATATTTT.

The rearrangement links TRBV12-5 to TRBJ1-1, with 7 bases lining up with TRBD1. Germline assignment: CDR1 LGHNT and CDR2 FRNRAP. Trimming cost V 0 bases and J 5 bases; bases outside gene matches: 12. The CDR3 totals 17 residues. This chain's CDR3 is CASGLVILQGYGTEAFF. CDR3 DNA sequence: TGTGCTAGTGGTTTGGTTATCTTACAGGGGTATGGTACTGAAGCTTTCTTT.

V is TRBV5-8 and J is TRBJ2-2; D possibly corresponds to TRBD1 (5 bases). There are 15 residues in the CDR3. The V end lost 5 bases, the J end lost 0 bases, and 11 bases lay between the germline ends. Germline values: CDR1 SGHTS, CDR2 YDEGEE. DNA of the CDR3: TGTGCCAGCAGAATCAGGGCCCCGAACACCGGGGAGCTGTTTTTT. This codes for CASRIRAPNTGELFF.

CDR3 nucleotide sequence: TGTGCCAGCAGCTTAGCGAAAGGGAGCTCCTACAATGAGCAGTTCTTC. Encoded protein: CASSLAKGSSYNEQFF. V gene TRBV7-8 combines with J gene TRBJ2-1, with a possible D match to TRBD2 (5 bases). Trimming stripped 0 bases from V and 0 bases from J, with 9 bases between. The germline CDR1 and CDR2 sequences are SGHVS and FQNEAQ. CDR3 size: 16 residues.

This clone was observed a few times. V gene TRBV6-5 combines with J gene TRBJ1-5; D might be TRBD1 (6 bases). In germline, CDR1 is MNHEY, CDR2 SVGAGI. Trimming removed 7 bases from V and 0 bases from J, with 13 bases in between. The CDR3 loop spans 15 amino acids. CDR3 in amino acids: CASTRDNLSNQPQHF. The CDR3 region has the DNA TGTGCCAGCACTAGGGACAACCTTAGCAATCAGCCCCAGCATTTT.

This chain uses TRBV27 with TRBJ1-5, with D unclear. The CDR3 contains 13 residues. From germline, CDR1 is MNHEY and CDR2 SMNVEV (reference sequence). V was clipped by 5 bases and J by 4 bases, with 9 bases between them. The DNA of the CDR3 is TGTGCCAGCAGTACCCTACTGAATCAGCCCCAGCATTTT. This translates into CASSTLLNQPQHF.

V usage is TRBV27 and J usage is TRBJ2-1; TRBD1 might be the D (5 bases). Trimming shortened V by 7 bases and J by 5 bases, and 18 bases separated the two germline ends. Germline-derived CDR1 and CDR2 are MNHEY and SMNVEV (reference sequence). The CDR3 contains 15 residues. CDR3 in DNA: TGTGCCAGCACCAACCGGTGGGGCCCCCACAATGAGCAGTTCTTC. This sequence encodes CASTNRWGPHNEQFF.